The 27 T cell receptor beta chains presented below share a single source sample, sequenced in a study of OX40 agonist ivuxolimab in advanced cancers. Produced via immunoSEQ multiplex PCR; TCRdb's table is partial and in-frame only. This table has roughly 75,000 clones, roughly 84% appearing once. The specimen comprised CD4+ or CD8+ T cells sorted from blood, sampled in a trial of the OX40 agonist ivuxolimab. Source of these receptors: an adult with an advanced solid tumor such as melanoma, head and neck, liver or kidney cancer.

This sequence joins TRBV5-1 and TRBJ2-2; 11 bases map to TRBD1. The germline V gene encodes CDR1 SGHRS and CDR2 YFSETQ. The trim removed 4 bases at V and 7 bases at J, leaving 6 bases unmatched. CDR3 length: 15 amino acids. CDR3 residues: CASSHGQGAGGELFF. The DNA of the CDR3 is TGCGCCAGCAGCCACGGACAGGGGGCTGGCGGGGAGCTGTTTTTT.

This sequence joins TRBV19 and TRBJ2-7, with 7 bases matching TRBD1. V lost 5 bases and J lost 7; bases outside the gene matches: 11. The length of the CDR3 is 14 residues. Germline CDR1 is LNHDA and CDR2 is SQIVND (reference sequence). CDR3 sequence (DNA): TGTGCCAGTAGTCATCCCGGACAGGCTGGAGAGCAGTACTTC. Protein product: CASSHPGQAGEQYF.

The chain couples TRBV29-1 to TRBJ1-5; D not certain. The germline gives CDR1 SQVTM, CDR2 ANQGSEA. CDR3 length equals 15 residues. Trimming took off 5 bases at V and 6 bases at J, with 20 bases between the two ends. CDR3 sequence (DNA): TGCAGCGTTCAAACGTCCGGAGGGAGAGGTCAGCCCCAGCATTTT. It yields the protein CSVQTSGGRGQPQHF. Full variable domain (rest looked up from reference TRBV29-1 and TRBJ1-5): SAVISQKPSRDICQRGTSLTIQCQVDSQVTMMFWYRQQPGQSLTLIATANQGSEATYESGFVIDKFPISRPNLTFSTLTVSNMSPEDSSIYLCSVQTSGGRGQPQHFGDGTRLSIL.

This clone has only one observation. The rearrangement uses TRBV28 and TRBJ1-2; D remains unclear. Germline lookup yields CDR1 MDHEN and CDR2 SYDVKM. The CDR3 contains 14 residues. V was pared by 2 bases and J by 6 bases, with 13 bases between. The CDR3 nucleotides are TGTGCCAGCAGTTTAGGTTGGGCGCGGAATGGCTACACCTTC. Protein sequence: CASSLGWARNGYTF.

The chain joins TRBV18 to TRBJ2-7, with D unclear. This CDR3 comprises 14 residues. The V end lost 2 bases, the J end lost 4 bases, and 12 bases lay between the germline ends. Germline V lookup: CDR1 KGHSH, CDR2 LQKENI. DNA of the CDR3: TGTGCCAGCTCACCAGGGCAGGCGACATACGAGCAGTACTTC. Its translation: CASSPGQATYEQYF.

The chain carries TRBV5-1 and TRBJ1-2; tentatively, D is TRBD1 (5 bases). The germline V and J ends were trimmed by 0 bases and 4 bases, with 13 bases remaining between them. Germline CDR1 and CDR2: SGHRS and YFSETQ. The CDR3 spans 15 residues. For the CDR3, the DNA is TGCGCCAGCAGCTTGGCGGGGGGAGAAGGCTATGGCTACACCTTC. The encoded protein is CASSLAGGEGYGYTF.

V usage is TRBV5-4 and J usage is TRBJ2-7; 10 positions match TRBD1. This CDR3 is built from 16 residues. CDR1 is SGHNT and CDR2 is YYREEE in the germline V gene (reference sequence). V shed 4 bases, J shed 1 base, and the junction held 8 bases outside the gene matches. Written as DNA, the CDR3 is TGTGCCAGCAGCGTACCCGGGACAGGGGTTTCCTACGAGCAGTACTTC. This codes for CASSVPGTGVSYEQYF.

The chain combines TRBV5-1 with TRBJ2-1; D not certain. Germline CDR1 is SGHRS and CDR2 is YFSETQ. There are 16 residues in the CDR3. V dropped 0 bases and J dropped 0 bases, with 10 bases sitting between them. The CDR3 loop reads CASSLGLGSSYNEQFF. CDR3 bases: TGCGCCAGCAGCTTGGGATTGGGTAGCTCCTACAATGAGCAGTTCTTC.

The chain's CDR3 is CASSQDWGRGALGEQYF. The CDR3 region has the DNA TGCGCCAGCAGCCAAGATTGGGGAAGGGGCGCCTTAGGCGAGCAGTACTTC. This chain joins TRBV4-3 and TRBJ2-7; D is perhaps TRBD1 (5 bases). The CDR3 runs 17 residues. The V gene's germline CDR1 is LGHNA and CDR2 YSLEER. Trimming removed 0 bases from V and 6 bases from J, with 21 bases in between.

Here the CDR3 DNA reads TGTGCCAGCAGTTACAGGGACAGGGTCACAGATACGCAGTATTTT. Residues: CASSYRDRVTDTQYF. This sequence joins TRBV6-6 and TRBJ2-3; 9 nucleotides agree with TRBD1. Per germline, CDR1 MNHNY and CDR2 SVGAGI (reference sequence). Trimming removed 2 bases from V and 2 bases from J; junction bases left unmatched: 2. The CDR3 runs to 15 residues.

CDR3 sequence: CASSLSLGGYTF. The CDR3 nucleotides read TGTGCCAGCAGTTTAAGCCTGGGCGGCTACACCTTC. The chain combines TRBV28 with TRBJ1-2; D unresolved. V was shortened by 2 bases and J by 8 bases, with 9 bases between the two germline ends. The CDR3 is made up of 12 amino acids. Germline loops: CDR1 MDHEN, CDR2 SYDVKM.

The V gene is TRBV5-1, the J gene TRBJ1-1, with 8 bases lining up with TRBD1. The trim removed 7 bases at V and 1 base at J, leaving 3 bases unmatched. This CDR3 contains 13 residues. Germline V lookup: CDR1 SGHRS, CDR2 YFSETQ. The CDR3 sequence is CASQTGANTEAFF. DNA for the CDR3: TGCGCCAGCCAGACAGGGGCGAACACTGAAGCTTTCTTT.

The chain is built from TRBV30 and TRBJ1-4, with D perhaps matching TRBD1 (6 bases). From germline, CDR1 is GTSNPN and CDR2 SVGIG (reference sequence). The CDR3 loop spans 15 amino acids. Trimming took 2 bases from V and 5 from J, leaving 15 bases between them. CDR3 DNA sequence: TGTGCCTGGAGTAAAACAGGGATAAGGAATGAAAAACTGTTTTTT. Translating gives CAWSKTGIRNEKLFF. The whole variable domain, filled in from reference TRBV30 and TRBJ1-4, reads SQTIHQWPATLVQPVGSPLSLECTVEGTSNPNLYWYRQAAGRGLQLLFYSVGIGQISSEVPQNLSASRPQDRQFILSSKKLLLSDSGFYLCAWSKTGIRNEKLFFGSGTQLSVL.

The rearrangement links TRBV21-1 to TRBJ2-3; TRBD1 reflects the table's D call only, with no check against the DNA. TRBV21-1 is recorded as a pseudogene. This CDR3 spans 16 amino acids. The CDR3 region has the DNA TGTGCCAGCAGCACTTCTACAGGACCCAACACAGATACGCAGTATTTT. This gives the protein CASSTSTGPNTDTQYF.

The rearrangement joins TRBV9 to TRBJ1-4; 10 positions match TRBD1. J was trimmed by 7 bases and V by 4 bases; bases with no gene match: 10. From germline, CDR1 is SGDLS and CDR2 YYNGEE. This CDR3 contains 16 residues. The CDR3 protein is CASSPRVGQGREKLFF. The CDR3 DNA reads TGTGCCAGCAGCCCCCGGGTGGGACAGGGGCGTGAAAAACTGTTTTTT.

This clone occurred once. In nucleotides, the CDR3 is TGTGCCAGCAGCTCAAACTACGAGCAGTACTTC. Its translation is CASSSNYEQYF. This chain uses TRBV5-6 with TRBJ2-7, with D hard to call. Trimming pared 3 bases from V and 3 bases from J, leaving 4 bases between. The CDR3 totals 11 residues. From germline, CDR1 is SGHDT and CDR2 YYEEEE.

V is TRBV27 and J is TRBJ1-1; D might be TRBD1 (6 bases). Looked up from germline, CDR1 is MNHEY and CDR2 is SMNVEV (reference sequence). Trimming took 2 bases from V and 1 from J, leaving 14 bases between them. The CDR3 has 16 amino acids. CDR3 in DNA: TGTGCCAGCAGTTTACGACAGGCCCTCGGGAACACTGAAGCTTTCTTT. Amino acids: CASSLRQALGNTEAFF.

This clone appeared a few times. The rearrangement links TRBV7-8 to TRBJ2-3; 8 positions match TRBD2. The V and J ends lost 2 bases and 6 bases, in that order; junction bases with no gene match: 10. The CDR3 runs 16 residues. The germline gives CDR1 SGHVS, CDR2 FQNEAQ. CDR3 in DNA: TGTGCCAGCAGCTTATTGCAGCGGGAGTTCGTGGATACGCAGTATTTT. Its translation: CASSLLQREFVDTQYF.

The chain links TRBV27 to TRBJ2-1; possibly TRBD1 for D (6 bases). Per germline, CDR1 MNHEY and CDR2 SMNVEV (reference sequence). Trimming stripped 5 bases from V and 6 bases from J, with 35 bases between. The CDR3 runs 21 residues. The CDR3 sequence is CASSPISGGYAQASVLNEQFF. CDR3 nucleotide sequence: TGTGCCAGCAGTCCGATCAGTGGGGGCTACGCCCAGGCTAGTGTTCTCAATGAGCAGTTCTTC.

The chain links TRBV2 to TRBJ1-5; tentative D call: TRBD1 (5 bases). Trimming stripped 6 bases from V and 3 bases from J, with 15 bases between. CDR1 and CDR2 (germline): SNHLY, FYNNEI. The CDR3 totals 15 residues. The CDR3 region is CASRGGRGFNQPQHF. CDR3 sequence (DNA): TGTGCCAGCAGGGGGGGTCGGGGATTCAATCAGCCCCAGCATTTT.

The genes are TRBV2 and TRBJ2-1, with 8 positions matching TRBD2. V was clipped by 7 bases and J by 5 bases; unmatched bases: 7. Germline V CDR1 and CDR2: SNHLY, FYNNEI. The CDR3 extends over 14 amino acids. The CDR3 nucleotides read TGTGCCAGCAACCAGCGGGAGTCGGACAATGAGCAGTTCTTC. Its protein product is CASNQRESDNEQFF.

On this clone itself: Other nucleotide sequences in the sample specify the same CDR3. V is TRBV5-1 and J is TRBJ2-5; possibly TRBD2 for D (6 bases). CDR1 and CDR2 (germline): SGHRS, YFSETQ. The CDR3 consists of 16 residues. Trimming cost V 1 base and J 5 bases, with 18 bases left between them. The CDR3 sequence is CASSLRLLRAGETQYF. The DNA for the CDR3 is TGCGCCAGCAGCTTGAGGCTTCTTCGGGCGGGGGAGACCCAGTACTTC.

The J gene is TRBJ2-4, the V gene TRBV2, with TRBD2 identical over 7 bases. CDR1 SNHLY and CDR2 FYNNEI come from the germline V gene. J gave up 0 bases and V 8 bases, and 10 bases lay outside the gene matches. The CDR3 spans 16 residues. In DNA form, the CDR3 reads TGTGCCAGCCTCCTCGGGGGGACTATAGCCAAAAACATTCAGTACTTC. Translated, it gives CASLLGGTIAKNIQYF.

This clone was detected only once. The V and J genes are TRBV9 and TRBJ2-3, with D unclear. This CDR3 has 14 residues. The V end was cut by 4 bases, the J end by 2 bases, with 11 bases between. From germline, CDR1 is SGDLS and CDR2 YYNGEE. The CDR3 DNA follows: TGTGCCAGCAGCACAAACCCGAACACAGATACGCAGTATTTT. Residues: CASSTNPNTDTQYF.

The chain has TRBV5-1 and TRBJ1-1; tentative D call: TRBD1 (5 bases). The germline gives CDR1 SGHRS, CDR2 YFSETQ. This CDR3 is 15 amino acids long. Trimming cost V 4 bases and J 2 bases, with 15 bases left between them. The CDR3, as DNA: TGCGCCAGCAGCCAGAACGGGGGGTTAAACACTGAAGCTTTCTTT. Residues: CASSQNGGLNTEAFF.

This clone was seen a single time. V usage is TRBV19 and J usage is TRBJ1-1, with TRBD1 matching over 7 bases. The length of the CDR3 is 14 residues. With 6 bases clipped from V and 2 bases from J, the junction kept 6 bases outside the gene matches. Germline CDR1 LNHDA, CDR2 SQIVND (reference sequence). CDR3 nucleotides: TGTGCCAGTAGCCAGACAGGGTTCAACACTGAAGCTTTCTTT. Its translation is CASSQTGFNTEAFF. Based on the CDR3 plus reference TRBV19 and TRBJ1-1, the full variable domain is DGGITQSPKYLFRKEGQNVTLSCEQNLNHDAMYWYRQDPGQGLRLIYYSQIVNDFQKGDIAEGYSVSREKKESFPLTVTSAQKNPTAFYLCASSQTGFNTEAFFGQGTRLTVV.

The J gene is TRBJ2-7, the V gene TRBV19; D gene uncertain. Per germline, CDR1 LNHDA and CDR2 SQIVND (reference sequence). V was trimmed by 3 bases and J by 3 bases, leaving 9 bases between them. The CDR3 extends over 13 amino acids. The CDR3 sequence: CASSIDNFYEQYF. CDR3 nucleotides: TGTGCCAGTAGTATCGACAACTTCTACGAGCAGTACTTC. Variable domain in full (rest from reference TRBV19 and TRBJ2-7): DGGITQSPKYLFRKEGQNVTLSCEQNLNHDAMYWYRQDPGQGLRLIYYSQIVNDFQKGDIAEGYSVSREKKESFPLTVTSAQKNPTAFYLCASSIDNFYEQYFGPGTRLTVT.